Following are 3 T cell receptor beta chains from one sample sequenced in a study of blood T cells in healthy people across ages. A second PCR of about 7 to 12 cycles used a sample-barcoded 5' primer and a J-beta primer mix. TCRdb reanalysed the 5' RACE reads using MiXCR and keeps one entry per CDR3 protein. The top ten clones hold roughly 31% of a sample with fewer than 900,000 distinct CDR3 sequences, 49% of them seen once. The source material was blood. These receptors were collected from a woman aged 55 to 70 in good health.

The CDR3 is CASSTLAGLDNEQFF. DNA of the CDR3: TGTGCCAGCAGTACTCTAGCGGGCCTCGACAATGAGCAGTTCTTC. The chain combines TRBV27 with TRBJ2-1; 8 bases agree with TRBD2. Germline V gene data show CDR1 as MNHEY and CDR2 as SMNVEV (reference sequence). The CDR3 spans 15 residues. Unmatched junction bases numbered 8, after V lost 5 bases and J lost 5 bases.

The V call is TRBV7-2, the J call TRBJ2-7, with 9 bases matching TRBD2. Germline loops: CDR1 SGHTA, CDR2 FQGNSA. V was clipped by 5 bases and J by 4 bases; unmatched bases: 12. The CDR3 is 16 residues long. CDR3 loop: CASSPITGLASYEQYF. The CDR3 DNA is TGTGCCAGCAGCCCTATTACGGGACTAGCTAGTTACGAGCAGTACTTC.

The CDR3 region is CASSLEQGVREKLFF. The CDR3 DNA follows: TGTGCCAGCAGCTTAGAACAGGGGGTGCGGGAAAAACTGTTTTTT. The V gene is TRBV7-6, the J gene TRBJ1-4, with 8 positions matching TRBD1. This CDR3 spans 15 amino acids. CDR1 is SGHVS and CDR2 is FNYEAQ in the germline V gene. J gave up 8 bases and V 1 base, and 6 bases lay outside the gene matches.